The T cell receptor beta chain described here comes from a study of beta chain features in type 1 diabetes. Background on the study: Examination spanned roughly 110 million sorted cells from all samples. Overall study results and limits: Shortening that was moderate but significant affected the TCRB CDR3s of Type 1 diabetes patients in all four CD4+ subsets. Any role of HLA type in TCRB rearrangement remained unresolved here.

Germline assignment: CDR1 SQVTM and CDR2 ANQGSEA. CDR3 length: 12 residues. Deletions cut 4 bases from V and 10 bases from J, with 13 bases between. Sorted populations were all over 98% pure. TCRB transcripts that were expressed got sequenced, as all of the isolated RNA had been reverse transcribed. Assay: immunoSEQ multiplex PCR; the TCRdb copy retains only in-frame clones and omits some. The data show 16,000 or so clones, with roughly 76% seen just once and around 0.34% held by the top ten. For this clone: Its antigen is undetermined.

The chain links TRBV29-1 to TRBJ1-4, with D uncertain. The origin of this receptor is a young woman with type 1 diabetes. Material: stem cell memory CD4+ T cells from blood. DNA of the CDR3: TGCAGCGTTGGAGGGAATCAAGGAAAACTGTTTTTT. Translation gives CSVGGNQGKLFF.